This is a list of T cell receptor beta chains from one sample in a study of T cells after posttransplantation cyclophosphamide. The protocol was immunoSEQ multiplex PCR, while the TCRdb copy is restricted to in-frame clones and leaves out a portion. Among tens of thousands of clones listed, 85% to 90% were seen once. Sequencing was carried out using PBMCs. The source is a man under 40 with a blood cancer, CMV-positive, and with a related stem cell donor. Both conserved end residues are part of each CDR3. D genes are given only for firm matches. Clone size is given for some rows only: seen once, a few or many times, or a class if the clone is expanded.

cdr3_aa	cdr3_nt	j_call	d_call	clone_size	v_call
CASRPFFGTGGRETQYF	TGTGCCAGCAGACCGTTTTTTGGGACAGGGGGACGAGAGACCCAGTACTTC	TRBJ2-5	TRBD1	NA	TRBV2
CASSFSGNSYEQYF	TGTGCCAGCAGTTTTAGCGGAAACTCCTACGAGCAGTACTTC	TRBJ2-7	NA	NA	TRBV6-6
CASTESTGLNTEAFF	TGTGCCAGTACCGAATCAACAGGACTAAACACTGAAGCTTTCTTT	TRBJ1-1	NA	NA	TRBV19
CASSREASGNTIYF	TGTGCCAGCAGCAGGGAGGCATCTGGAAACACCATATATTTT	TRBJ1-3	NA	NA	TRBV7-2
CASSAGQVTDTQYF	TGTGCCAGCAGCGCCGGACAGGTTACTGATACGCAGTATTTT	TRBJ2-3	TRBD1	NA	TRBV7-3
CASSHDDRANTGELFF	TGCGCCAGCAGCCACGATGACAGGGCGAACACCGGGGAGCTGTTTTTT	TRBJ2-2	TRBD1	NA	TRBV4-1
CASSRQGLDTEAFF	TGTGCCAGCTCGAGACAGGGTTTGGACACTGAAGCTTTCTTT	TRBJ1-1	TRBD1	NA	TRBV2
CASSPGRVGRDTQYF	TGTGCCAGCTCACCGGGGAGGGTGGGTCGAGATACGCAGTATTTT	TRBJ2-3	TRBD2	NA	TRBV18
CASSLFSGGRVTDTQYF	TGTGCCAGCAGCTTGTTCTCTGGCGGGAGGGTCACAGATACGCAGTATTTT	TRBJ2-3	TRBD2	NA	TRBV11-2
CASSGDRARHNEQFF	TGTGCCAGCAGCGGGGACAGGGCTAGACACAATGAGCAGTTCTTC	TRBJ2-1	TRBD1	once	TRBV2
CASSLALAGDISDTQYF	TGTGCCAGCAGCTTGGCACTAGCGGGAGATATTTCAGATACGCAGTATTTT	TRBJ2-3	TRBD2	NA	TRBV5-4
CASSKRGLNTEAFF	TGTGCCAGCAGTAAGAGGGGGCTAAACACTGAAGCTTTCTTT	TRBJ1-1	TRBD1	NA	TRBV6-1
CASTLTLVSGLNYGYTF	TGTGCCAGTACCCTCACACTCGTCTCAGGGCTTAACTATGGCTACACCTTC	TRBJ1-2	NA	NA	TRBV19
CASSYSNVGAYNEQFF	TGTGCCAGCAGTTACTCGAATGTTGGGGCGTACAATGAGCAGTTCTTC	TRBJ2-1	NA	few	TRBV6-6
CASSSGLAGSEQYF	TGTGCCAGCAGCTCCGGACTAGCGGGCTCCGAGCAGTACTTC	TRBJ2-7	TRBD2	once	TRBV7-2
CASSNTPGQGLTSYEQYF	TGTGCCAGCAGCAACACACCGGGACAGGGACTGACTTCCTACGAGCAGTACTTC	TRBJ2-7	TRBD1	NA	TRBV28
CASGLRRDGKAFF	TGTGCCAGCGGACTACGAAGGGACGGGAAAGCTTTCTTT	TRBJ1-1	NA	NA	TRBV11-1
CASSSSPGETQYF	TGTGCCAGCAGCTCCTCCCCAGGGGAGACCCAGTACTTC	TRBJ2-5	NA	NA	TRBV7-2
CASSGRAGANEKLFF	TGTGCCAGCAGTGGAAGAGCGGGAGCTAATGAAAAACTGTTTTTT	TRBJ1-4	NA	few	TRBV25-1
CASSPRDRVFDEQYF	TGTGCCAGCAGCCCACGCGACAGGGTGTTCGACGAGCAGTACTTC	TRBJ2-7	TRBD1	NA	TRBV11-3
CSVEDRVTYEQYF	TGCAGCGTTGAAGACAGGGTCACTTACGAGCAGTACTTC	TRBJ2-7	NA	NA	TRBV29-1
CASSFRLVPYEQYF	TGTGCCAGCAGCTTCCGACTAGTCCCCTACGAGCAGTACTTC	TRBJ2-7	NA	NA	TRBV7-2
CASTTPTGEQYF	TGCGCCAGCACGACGCCGACAGGGGAGCAGTACTTC	TRBJ2-7	TRBD1	NA	TRBV4-1
CASSLVSGGEAFF	TGTGCCAGCAGCTTAGTATCAGGGGGAGAAGCTTTCTTT	TRBJ1-1	TRBD1	few	TRBV7-2
CASSDASGAQETQYF	TGTGCCAGCAGTGATGCCTCAGGGGCCCAAGAGACCCAGTACTTC	TRBJ2-5	NA	NA	TRBV2
CASSLRGLLAGDRSYEQYF	TGTGCCAGCAGCTTACGGGGGCTTTTGGCGGGGGACCGTTCCTACGAGCAGTACTTC	TRBJ2-7	NA	NA	TRBV7-2
CASSDPGVKAGELFF	TGTGCCAGCAGTGATCCAGGGGTGAAGGCCGGGGAGCTGTTTTTT	TRBJ2-2	NA	NA	TRBV25-1
CASSPSGREWRETQYF	TGTGCCAGCAGCCCTAGCGGGAGAGAGTGGAGGGAGACCCAGTACTTC	TRBJ2-5	TRBD2	NA	TRBV7-2
CAWSSGGASGYNEQFF	TGTGCCTGGAGTAGTGGGGGTGCTAGCGGTTACAATGAGCAGTTCTTC	TRBJ2-1	TRBD2	NA	TRBV30
CASNGAGSIAQYF	TGTGCCAGCAACGGAGCTGGGAGTATTGCGCAGTATTTT	TRBJ2-3	NA	NA	TRBV2
CASSFRGTYEQYF	TGTGCCAGCAGCTTCAGGGGGACCTACGAGCAGTACTTC	TRBJ2-7	TRBD1	NA	TRBV7-8
CASSRRGSGNTIYF	TGTGCCAGCAGCCGGCGGGGGTCTGGAAACACCATATATTTT	TRBJ1-3	NA	NA	TRBV5-6
CASSPEARAQETQYF	TGTGCCAGCAGTCCCGAGGCGCGGGCCCAAGAGACCCAGTACTTC	TRBJ2-5	NA	NA	TRBV28
CASSIPHATGRPEAFF	TGTGCCAGTAGTATCCCCCATGCGACAGGGCGCCCTGAAGCTTTCTTT	TRBJ1-1	TRBD1	NA	TRBV19
CATSRGQGVENTEAFF	TGTGCCACCAGCAGAGGACAGGGAGTAGAGAACACTGAAGCTTTCTTT	TRBJ1-1	TRBD1	NA	TRBV15
CASSENSDEQFF	TGTGCCAGCAGCGAGAACAGTGATGAGCAGTTCTTC	TRBJ2-1	NA	once	TRBV11-3
CASSKKKQGGKVAYAFF	TGTGCCAGCAGCAAAAAAAAACAGGGAGGGAAGGTGGCATATGCTTTCTTT	TRBJ1-1	NA	once	TRBV21-1
CASSYGQVGYEQYF	TGTGCCAGCAGTTACGGACAGGTTGGGTACGAGCAGTACTTC	TRBJ2-7	TRBD1	NA	TRBV6-6
CASSLTGTSGFIDTQYF	TGCGCCAGCAGCTTAACCGGGACTAGCGGGTTTATAGATACGCAGTATTTT	TRBJ2-3	TRBD2	once	TRBV5-1
CASSQGFFTSGTSGSNEQFF	TGCGCCAGCAGCCAAGGATTCTTTACTTCAGGGACTAGCGGGAGCAATGAGCAGTTCTTC	TRBJ2-1	TRBD2	NA	TRBV4-3
CATIGGTHRETQYF	TGTGCCACCATCGGAGGCACTCATCGGGAGACCCAGTACTTC	TRBJ2-5	NA	NA	TRBV15
CASSLGGLAGVATQYF	TGCGCCAGCAGCTTGGGCGGACTAGCGGGAGTCGCTACGCAGTATTTT	TRBJ2-3	TRBD2	NA	TRBV5-1
CASQGANYPGELFF	TGTGCCAGCCAGGGGGCGAATTACCCCGGGGAGCTGTTTTTT	TRBJ2-2	TRBD1	NA	TRBV19
CSARGAEQYF	TGCAGCGCCAGGGGTGCCGAGCAGTACTTC	TRBJ2-7	NA	NA	TRBV29-1
CASSLDHGGALANEQFF	TGTGCCAGCAGCTTAGATCACGGGGGAGCCTTGGCGAATGAGCAGTTCTTC	TRBJ2-1	NA	NA	TRBV11-3
CASSFQVYQETQYF	TGTGCCAGCAGTTTCCAGGTATACCAAGAGACCCAGTACTTC	TRBJ2-5	NA	once	TRBV28
CASSLETANQPQHF	TGTGCCAGCAGCTTAGAGACAGCTAATCAGCCCCAGCATTTT	TRBJ1-5	NA	NA	TRBV7-8
CASSQEQGPNEQYF	TGTGCCAGCAGCCAAGAACAGGGGCCTAACGAGCAGTACTTC	TRBJ2-7	TRBD1	NA	TRBV7-9